The 16 T cell receptor beta chains below were found in one sample sequenced in a study of cytomegalovirus exposure and HLA in healthy donors. The PCR ran on 60 Vbeta and 13 Jbeta primers. Clones were read by immunoSEQ multiplex PCR, and TCRdb kept only the in-frame ones, dropping some. The sample yields 170,000 or so clones, around 83% seen once. Sequencing was performed on PBMCs. The receptor set was obtained from a man aged 50-60 years in good health and CMV-seronegative.

V and J are TRBV6-5 and TRBJ2-1; maybe TRBD1 (7 bases). V dropped 5 bases and J dropped 9 bases, with 14 bases sitting between them. Per the germline V gene, CDR1 is MNHEY and CDR2 is SVGAGI. The CDR3 length is 13 residues. The chain's CDR3 is CASSQQGRGEQFF. CDR3 nucleotides: TGTGCCAGCAGTCAACAGGGGCGGGGTGAGCAGTTCTTC.

The V call is TRBV7-3, the J call TRBJ2-3; TRBD1 agrees at 8 bases. V lost 2 bases to trimming and J lost 5 bases; unmatched junction nucleotides: 0. From germline, CDR1 is SGHTA and CDR2 FQGTGA. The CDR3 has 13 residues. CDR3 bases: TGTGCCAGCAGCTTAGGACAGGGAGATACGCAGTATTTT. Translated, it gives CASSLGQGDTQYF.

This chain joins TRBV18 and TRBJ2-4; D possibly corresponds to TRBD1 (5 bases). The CDR3 spans 15 residues. V was clipped by 2 bases and J by 0 bases, with 8 bases between them. Germline loops: CDR1 KGHSH, CDR2 LQKENI. The CDR3 here is CASSPGALAKNIQYF. The CDR3 DNA follows: TGTGCCAGCTCACCAGGGGCCTTAGCCAAAAACATTCAGTACTTC.

The chain links TRBV7-6 to TRBJ2-3, with D uncertain. V lost 1 base, J lost 0 bases, and 5 bases lay in between. The CDR3 is made up of 14 amino acids. In germline, CDR1 is SGHVS, CDR2 FNYEAQ. CDR3 sequence (DNA): TGTGCCAGCAGCTTAGGTCATAGCACAGATACGCAGTATTTT. Residues: CASSLGHSTDTQYF.

This chain links TRBV7-2 with TRBJ1-3; D might be TRBD1 (5 bases). Per germline, CDR1 SGHTA and CDR2 FQGNSA. Trimming took off 1 base at V and 4 bases at J, with 14 bases between the two ends. CDR3 length: 16 amino acids. This chain's CDR3 is CASSLGRSGQGNTIYF. In DNA form, the CDR3 reads TGTGCCAGCAGCTTAGGACGTTCAGGGCAAGGAAACACCATATATTTT. Filled out from reference TRBV7-2 and TRBJ1-3, the complete variable domain reads GAGVSQSPSNKVTEKGKDVELRCDPISGHTALYWYRQSLGQGLEFLIYFQGNSAPDKSGLPSDRFSAERTGGSVSTLTIQRTQQEDSAVYLCASSLGRSGQGNTIYFGEGSWLTVV.

This rearrangement joins TRBV5-5 to TRBJ2-7; 7 bases match TRBD1. Germline V gives CDR1 SGHKS, CDR2 YYEKEE (reference sequence). The V segment lost 2 bases and the J segment 6 bases; nucleotides outside the gene matches: 11. The CDR3 contains 15 residues. CDR3 residues: CASSLSATGTLEQYF. CDR3 coding DNA: TGTGCCAGCAGCTTATCCGCGACAGGGACCCTCGAGCAGTACTTC.

The chain employs TRBV7-2 and TRBJ1-2, with D tentatively TRBD1 (6 bases). Germline V gene data show CDR1 as SGHTA and CDR2 as FQGNSA. V gave up 4 bases and J gave up 8 bases, with 17 bases separating them. This CDR3 contains 14 residues. The CDR3 loop is CASSSGEGGSGYTF. CDR3 DNA: TGTGCCAGCAGCTCCGGAGAGGGGGGGAGCGGCTACACCTTC.

The chain has TRBV7-2 and TRBJ1-5, with a possible D match to TRBD1 (6 bases). CDR3 size: 14 residues. V lost 5 bases and J 3 bases, leaving 11 bases between the germline ends. Germline values: CDR1 SGHTA, CDR2 FQGNSA. CDR3 sequence (DNA): TGTGCCAGCAGCCTCCAGGGACACAATCAGCCCCAGCATTTT. Residues: CASSLQGHNQPQHF.

The V gene is TRBV7-2, the J gene TRBJ2-5, with TRBD1 as a possible D gene (8 bases). V lost 3 bases to trimming and J lost 5 bases, with 16 bases between them. This CDR3 spans 15 amino acids. Per the germline V gene, CDR1 is SGHTA and CDR2 is FQGNSA. The CDR3 reads CASSFEGQGGETQYF. CDR3 DNA: TGTGCCAGCAGCTTTGAAGGACAGGGAGGGGAGACCCAGTACTTC.

This clone has only a few counts. This chain joins TRBV30 and TRBJ1-5, with D tentatively TRBD1 (5 bases). The germline V gene has CDR1 GTSNPN and CDR2 SVGIG (reference sequence). Trimming stripped 1 base from V and 3 bases from J, with 7 bases between. The CDR3 spans 13 residues. The CDR3 DNA sequence: TGTGCCTGGAGTGAACAGGTCAATCAGCCCCAGCATTTT. Translated, it gives CAWSEQVNQPQHF.

The chain joins TRBV7-2 to TRBJ2-1; 7 nucleotides line up with TRBD2. The CDR3 runs 15 residues. Germline assignment: CDR1 SGHTA and CDR2 FQGNSA. V lost 5 bases, J lost 1 base, and 5 bases stayed unmatched. The CDR3 DNA sequence: TGTGCCAGCAGCAGGGGAGGGAGTTCCTACAATGAGCAGTTCTTC. Translating gives CASSRGGSSYNEQFF. Together with reference TRBV7-2 and TRBJ2-1, the CDR3 gives the full variable domain: GAGVSQSPSNKVTEKGKDVELRCDPISGHTALYWYRQSLGQGLEFLIYFQGNSAPDKSGLPSDRFSAERTGGSVSTLTIQRTQQEDSAVYLCASSRGGSSYNEQFFGPGTRLTVL.

The chain carries TRBV7-7 and TRBJ2-5; TRBD1 matches at 7 bases. CDR1 is SSHAT, CDR2 FNYEAQ, per germline (reference sequence). This CDR3 is built from 13 residues. The CDR3 DNA reads TGTGCTACCGCCATGGGACAGCAAGAGACCCAGTACTTC. It translates to CATAMGQQETQYF.

This chain connects TRBV7-2 to TRBJ1-4; TRBD1 agrees at 7 bases. This CDR3 is built from 15 residues. V lost 5 bases and J lost 2; bases outside the gene matches: 5. Germline values: CDR1 SGHTA, CDR2 FQGNSA. The CDR3 nucleotides are TGTGCCAGCAGCCAGACAGGGACTACTAATGAAAAACTGTTTTTT. Encoded protein: CASSQTGTTNEKLFF.

The DNA of the CDR3 is TGTGCCAGCAGCCCACGGGACAGGAACTCTGGGGCCAACGTCCTGACTTTC. Translation: CASSPRDRNSGANVLTF. The gene calls are TRBV11-3 and TRBJ2-6, with TRBD1 identical over 8 bases. CDR3 length: 17 amino acids. With 5 bases clipped from V and 0 bases from J, the junction kept 6 bases outside the gene matches. Germline assignment: CDR1 SGHNT and CDR2 YENEEA.

The rearrangement uses TRBV29-1 and TRBJ2-5, with 7 bases fitting TRBD1. The CDR3 has 12 residues. Germline CDR1 and CDR2: SQVTM and ANQGSEA. After removal of 0 bases from V and 14 bases from J, the junction contained 9 bases not matched to a gene. CDR3 bases: TGCAGCGTTGAAGAGAAAGGGGGCCCACCTTACTTC. Residues: CSVEEKGGPPYF.

J is TRBJ2-3 and V is TRBV5-1; D is possibly TRBD1 (6 bases). V lost 3 bases, J lost 12 bases, and 11 bases lay in between. The CDR3 sequence is 11 residues long. Looked up from germline, CDR1 is SGHRS and CDR2 is YFSETQ. CDR3 bases: TGCGCCAGCAGCTCCGGACAGCTTCAGTATTTT. Protein: CASSSGQLQYF.